A selection of T cell receptor beta chains follows, all from one sample in a study of control samples from healthy donors and cancer patients. Data came from immunoSEQ multiplex PCR; TCRdb stores just in-frame clones and leaves some out. Of some 120,000 clones listed, about 88% are singletons. Sequencing input: blood. The receptors derive from a man between 18 and 35 years old in good health. The CDR3 runs from the conserved cysteine through the conserved F or W. D genes are given only for firm matches. Clone size is not always given. Where it is, it says once, few, many or a class for expanded clones.

abundance: NA
v_gene: TRBV19
j_gene: TRBJ1-4
d_gene: NA
CDR3nt: TGTGCCAGTAGTAACCGGGACAAACGAAAACTGTTTTTT
CDR3aa: CASSNRDKRKLFF

abundance: NA
v_gene: TRBV5-1
j_gene: TRBJ2-5
d_gene: TRBD2
CDR3nt: TGCGCCAGCAGCGTGACTAGCGGGTTGGAGACCCAGTACTTC
CDR3aa: CASSVTSGLETQYF

abundance: NA
v_gene: TRBV7-3
j_gene: TRBJ2-1
d_gene: TRBD2
CDR3nt: TGTGCCAGCAGCGTAGGACTAGCGGGGTACAATGAGCAGTTCTTC
CDR3aa: CASSVGLAGYNEQFF

abundance: NA
v_gene: TRBV9
j_gene: TRBJ2-5
d_gene: TRBD1
CDR3nt: TGTGCCAGCAGCGTAGAGGGGACAGCCCAAGAGACCCAGTACTTC
CDR3aa: CASSVEGTAQETQYF

abundance: NA
v_gene: TRBV15
j_gene: TRBJ2-1
d_gene: TRBD2
CDR3nt: TGTGCCACCAGTAAACCTCCTAGCGGGCCTTACAATGAGCAGTTCTTC
CDR3aa: CATSKPPSGPYNEQFF

abundance: NA
v_gene: TRBV6-5
j_gene: TRBJ1-4
d_gene: TRBD1
CDR3nt: TGTGCCAGCAGTATGGACAGGTCAGGCGAAAAACTGTTTTTT
CDR3aa: CASSMDRSGEKLFF

abundance: NA
v_gene: TRBV7-3
j_gene: TRBJ2-5
d_gene: NA
CDR3nt: TGTGCCAGCAGCTTAACCAAAAAGGGGGGACAAGAGACCCAGTACTTC
CDR3aa: CASSLTKKGGQETQYF

abundance: NA
v_gene: TRBV7-3
j_gene: TRBJ1-1
d_gene: NA
CDR3nt: TGTGCCAGCAGCTTAACCCCTTCCACTGAAGCTTTCTTT
CDR3aa: CASSLTPSTEAFF

abundance: once
v_gene: TRBV7-3
j_gene: TRBJ2-3
d_gene: TRBD2
CDR3nt: TGTGCCAGCAGCTACACACAAAGCGGGAGGACAGATACGCAGTATTTT
CDR3aa: CASSYTQSGRTDTQYF

abundance: NA
v_gene: TRBV14
j_gene: TRBJ2-7
d_gene: TRBD1
CDR3nt: TGTGCCAGCAGCCGGACAGGCTACCCAGCGCCCGAGCAGTACTTC
CDR3aa: CASSRTGYPAPEQYF

abundance: NA
v_gene: TRBV9
j_gene: TRBJ1-1
d_gene: NA
CDR3nt: TGTGCCAGCAGCCCTATAGGGGGTAACACTGAAGCTTTCTTT
CDR3aa: CASSPIGGNTEAFF

abundance: NA
v_gene: TRBV2
j_gene: TRBJ1-4
d_gene: NA
CDR3nt: TGTGCCGGACACCGGGACCAAGGGGGGTATGAAAAACTGTTTTTT
CDR3aa: CAGHRDQGGYEKLFF

abundance: NA
v_gene: TRBV9
j_gene: TRBJ2-1
d_gene: TRBD2
CDR3nt: TGTGCCAGCAGCGTCGCTAGCGGGGGCTACAATGAGCAGTTCTTC
CDR3aa: CASSVASGGYNEQFF

abundance: NA
v_gene: TRBV28
j_gene: TRBJ2-1
d_gene: NA
CDR3nt: TGTGCCAGCAGCCCACAGGGACGAGGGGACAATGAGCAGTTCTTC
CDR3aa: CASSPQGRGDNEQFF

abundance: NA
v_gene: TRBV10-1
j_gene: TRBJ2-5
d_gene: NA
CDR3nt: TGCGCCAGCAGTGATGGCCCAGGGGCCGAGACCCAGTACTTC
CDR3aa: CASSDGPGAETQYF

abundance: NA
v_gene: TRBV27
j_gene: TRBJ1-5
d_gene: NA
CDR3nt: TGTGCCAGCCGATCTGGCGGGGGGCACCACTATCAGCCCCAGCATTTT
CDR3aa: CASRSGGGHHYQPQHF

abundance: NA
v_gene: TRBV9
j_gene: TRBJ1-6
d_gene: NA
CDR3nt: TGTGCCAGCAGCGTAGGAGGGCCAAGGGGGAGCTCCTATAATTCACCCCTCCACTTT
CDR3aa: CASSVGGPRGSSYNSPLHF

abundance: NA
v_gene: TRBV6-5
j_gene: TRBJ2-1
d_gene: TRBD2
CDR3nt: TGTGCCAGCAGAGCCCTAGCGGGAGGGAGCAATGAGCAGTTCTTC
CDR3aa: CASRALAGGSNEQFF

abundance: NA
v_gene: TRBV18
j_gene: TRBJ1-5
d_gene: NA
CDR3nt: TGTGCCAGCTCCCCCGGAGTCAATCAGCCCCAGCATTTT
CDR3aa: CASSPGVNQPQHF

abundance: NA
v_gene: TRBV19
j_gene: TRBJ2-7
d_gene: TRBD2
CDR3nt: TGTGCCAGTAGTACCCGACTAGCGGGAGAGTTGACCGCAAGGGGCCTAACCTACGAGCAGTACTTC
CDR3aa: CASSTRLAGELTARGLTYEQYF

abundance: NA
v_gene: TRBV7-3
j_gene: TRBJ2-1
d_gene: NA
CDR3nt: TGTGCCAGCAGCTTAATGGCGGGAAGCAATGAGCAGTTCTTC
CDR3aa: CASSLMAGSNEQFF

abundance: NA
v_gene: TRBV19
j_gene: TRBJ2-3
d_gene: TRBD2
CDR3nt: TGTGCCAGTAGAAAAAGCGGGGTGGGGCACAGCGATACGCAGTATTTT
CDR3aa: CASRKSGVGHSDTQYF

abundance: NA
v_gene: TRBV6-2/TRBV6-3
j_gene: TRBJ2-1
d_gene: NA
CDR3nt: TGTGCCAGCAGTTACACCCCGACTAGTTGGGACCAGTTCTTC
CDR3aa: CASSYTPTSWDQFF

abundance: NA
v_gene: TRBV18
j_gene: TRBJ2-7
d_gene: NA
CDR3nt: TGTGCCAGCTCAGAAAGACAGGCCGATGCCTACGAGCAGTACTTC
CDR3aa: CASSERQADAYEQYF

abundance: NA
v_gene: TRBV7-6
j_gene: TRBJ2-1
d_gene: NA
CDR3nt: TGTGCCAGCAGCTTAGCCGGGTCTGGAGATGAGCAGTTCTTC
CDR3aa: CASSLAGSGDEQFF

abundance: NA
v_gene: TRBV6-2/TRBV6-3
j_gene: TRBJ1-5
d_gene: NA
CDR3nt: TGTGCCAGCAGTTACGAGGACAGTAGCAATCAGCCCCAGCATTTT
CDR3aa: CASSYEDSSNQPQHF

abundance: NA
v_gene: TRBV4-1
j_gene: TRBJ2-3
d_gene: NA
CDR3nt: TGCGCCAGCAGCCGAGAAGAGGGGACCATCACAGATACGCAGTATTTT
CDR3aa: CASSREEGTITDTQYF

abundance: NA
v_gene: TRBV18
j_gene: TRBJ2-1
d_gene: NA
CDR3nt: TGTGCCAGCTCACCACCGGGGGACCGGAACAATGAGCAGTTCTTC
CDR3aa: CASSPPGDRNNEQFF

abundance: once
v_gene: TRBV6-5
j_gene: TRBJ2-7
d_gene: NA
CDR3nt: TGTGCCAGCCGGAATAGACACTCCTACGAGCAGTACTTC
CDR3aa: CASRNRHSYEQYF

abundance: few
v_gene: TRBV7-3
j_gene: TRBJ2-7
d_gene: TRBD2
CDR3nt: TGTGCCAGCAGCCTAGTAGCGGGAGAGGTCTACGAGCAGTACTTC
CDR3aa: CASSLVAGEVYEQYF

abundance: NA
v_gene: TRBV6-5
j_gene: TRBJ1-2
d_gene: TRBD1
CDR3nt: TGTGCCAGCAGTTACTCGGGGGACAGGGGGATTTTTGGCTACACCTTC
CDR3aa: CASSYSGDRGIFGYTF

abundance: once
v_gene: TRBV7-3
j_gene: TRBJ1-3
d_gene: NA
CDR3nt: TGTGCCAGCAGCTCCGGGACGGGTCACTCTGGAAACACCATATATTTT
CDR3aa: CASSSGTGHSGNTIYF

abundance: NA
v_gene: TRBV10-1
j_gene: TRBJ1-1
d_gene: NA
CDR3nt: TGCGCCAGCAGTCCCTCGGGGAACACTGAAGCTTTCTTT
CDR3aa: CASSPSGNTEAFF

abundance: NA
v_gene: TRBV5-4
j_gene: TRBJ2-1
d_gene: NA
CDR3nt: TGTGCCAGCAGCCTGACTAGTCGATCCGACAATGAGCAGTTCTTC
CDR3aa: CASSLTSRSDNEQFF

abundance: NA
v_gene: TRBV6-2/TRBV6-3
j_gene: TRBJ2-1
d_gene: TRBD2
CDR3nt: TGTGCCAGCAGTTACTCCCGGGAGGGACTAGCGGTCCTAAGCTCCTACAATGAGCAGTTCTTC
CDR3aa: CASSYSREGLAVLSSYNEQFF

abundance: NA
v_gene: TRBV6-4
j_gene: TRBJ2-1
d_gene: NA
CDR3nt: TGTGCCAGCAGTGACTCTCCGAGCGGGTCCTCCTACAATGAGCAGTTCTTC
CDR3aa: CASSDSPSGSSYNEQFF

abundance: NA
v_gene: TRBV18
j_gene: TRBJ2-5
d_gene: NA
CDR3nt: TGTGCCAGCTCATCCCCAGCTGCAGAGACCCAGTACTTC
CDR3aa: CASSSPAAETQYF

abundance: NA
v_gene: TRBV18
j_gene: TRBJ1-1
d_gene: TRBD1
CDR3nt: TGTGCCAGCTCACCACCTCAGGGGGCAACTGAAGCTTTCTTT
CDR3aa: CASSPPQGATEAFF

abundance: NA
v_gene: TRBV6-4
j_gene: TRBJ2-3
d_gene: TRBD2
CDR3nt: TGTGCCAGCAGTGACGGACTAGCGGGAGGGCCGGATACGCAGTATTTT
CDR3aa: CASSDGLAGGPDTQYF

abundance: NA
v_gene: TRBV7-2
j_gene: TRBJ2-7
d_gene: NA
CDR3nt: TGTGCCAGCAGCTTAGGAAGGATCTACGAGCAGTACTTC
CDR3aa: CASSLGRIYEQYF

abundance: NA
v_gene: TRBV11-1
j_gene: TRBJ1-1
d_gene: NA
CDR3nt: TGTGCCAGCAGCTCCGCCTTAACGACTGAAGCTTTCTTT
CDR3aa: CASSSALTTEAFF

abundance: NA
v_gene: TRBV6-4
j_gene: TRBJ2-3
d_gene: TRBD2
CDR3nt: TGTGCCAGCAGTGAGGGACTAGCGGGAGATACGCAGTATTTT
CDR3aa: CASSEGLAGDTQYF

abundance: NA
v_gene: TRBV11-3
j_gene: TRBJ1-2
d_gene: NA
CDR3nt: TGTGCCAGCAGCTTGGGTGGCGGCTATGGCTACACCTTC
CDR3aa: CASSLGGGYGYTF

abundance: NA
v_gene: TRBV6-2/TRBV6-3
j_gene: TRBJ2-2
d_gene: TRBD2
CDR3nt: TGTGCCAGCAGCTGGACTAGCGGGAAAGTCGGCGGGGAGCTGTTTTTT
CDR3aa: CASSWTSGKVGGELFF

abundance: NA
v_gene: TRBV30
j_gene: TRBJ2-3
d_gene: TRBD2
CDR3nt: TGTGCCGGGGGACTAGCGGACACAGATACGCAGTATTTT
CDR3aa: CAGGLADTDTQYF

abundance: NA
v_gene: TRBV12-3/TRBV12-4
j_gene: TRBJ2-5
d_gene: TRBD1
CDR3nt: TGTGCCAGCAACCGGGACAGACAAGAGACCCAGTACTTC
CDR3aa: CASNRDRQETQYF

abundance: NA
v_gene: TRBV18
j_gene: TRBJ2-5
d_gene: NA
CDR3nt: TGTGCCAGCTCACGGGAACAGCAAGAGACCCAGTACTTC
CDR3aa: CASSREQQETQYF

abundance: NA
v_gene: TRBV12-5
j_gene: TRBJ2-5
d_gene: NA
CDR3nt: TGTGCTAGTGGCCCGGACAGCGAAGAGACCCAGTACTTC
CDR3aa: CASGPDSEETQYF

abundance: NA
v_gene: TRBV15
j_gene: TRBJ1-3
d_gene: NA
CDR3nt: TGTGCCACCAGCAGAGATAAAGGCCTTTACCAAGGAAACACCATATATTTT
CDR3aa: CATSRDKGLYQGNTIYF

abundance: NA
v_gene: TRBV2
j_gene: TRBJ2-7
d_gene: NA
CDR3nt: TGTGCCAGCAGTGAAGCGGATACTCGGGGATCCGCCTACGAGCAGTACTTC
CDR3aa: CASSEADTRGSAYEQYF

abundance: NA
v_gene: TRBV6-5
j_gene: TRBJ2-2
d_gene: TRBD1
CDR3nt: TGTGCCAGCAGCCGCCGACAGGGGAGTTCCGGGGAGCTGTTTTTT
CDR3aa: CASSRRQGSSGELFF

abundance: NA
v_gene: TRBV19
j_gene: TRBJ1-1
d_gene: TRBD1
CDR3nt: TGTGCCAGTAGTATGGGGACAGGGGGACTTCGGAACACTGAAGCTTTCTTT
CDR3aa: CASSMGTGGLRNTEAFF

abundance: NA
v_gene: TRBV11-2
j_gene: TRBJ2-2
d_gene: NA
CDR3nt: TGTGCCAGCAGCTTAGGGCGGGGCCCGAACACCGGGGAGCTGTTTTTT
CDR3aa: CASSLGRGPNTGELFF

abundance: NA
v_gene: TRBV19
j_gene: TRBJ1-1
d_gene: NA
CDR3nt: TGTGCCAGTAGTATCAATTGGGGCAAGACTGAAGCTTTCTTT
CDR3aa: CASSINWGKTEAFF

abundance: NA
v_gene: TRBV28
j_gene: TRBJ2-3
d_gene: NA
CDR3nt: TGTGCCAGCACCAAACCCCGAACAAGAACTAGCACAGATACGCAGTATTTT
CDR3aa: CASTKPRTRTSTDTQYF

abundance: NA
v_gene: TRBV9
j_gene: TRBJ2-1
d_gene: NA
CDR3nt: TGTGCCAGCAGCGTCGGTGGGGGATCCAATGAGCAGTTCTTC
CDR3aa: CASSVGGGSNEQFF

abundance: NA
v_gene: TRBV11-2
j_gene: TRBJ2-5
d_gene: NA
CDR3nt: TGTGCCAGCAGCTTAGTACCGGAGGGGCTTCAAGAGACCCAGTACTTC
CDR3aa: CASSLVPEGLQETQYF

abundance: NA
v_gene: TRBV28
j_gene: TRBJ1-2
d_gene: NA
CDR3nt: TGTGCCAGCAGTTTATCCGGGGGCAAGACCCTATATGGCTACACCTTC
CDR3aa: CASSLSGGKTLYGYTF

abundance: NA
v_gene: TRBV4-3
j_gene: TRBJ1-4
d_gene: TRBD1
CDR3nt: TGCGCCAGCAGCCGCAAACAGGGGGCTCTCCAAACTGAAAAACTGTTTTTT
CDR3aa: CASSRKQGALQTEKLFF